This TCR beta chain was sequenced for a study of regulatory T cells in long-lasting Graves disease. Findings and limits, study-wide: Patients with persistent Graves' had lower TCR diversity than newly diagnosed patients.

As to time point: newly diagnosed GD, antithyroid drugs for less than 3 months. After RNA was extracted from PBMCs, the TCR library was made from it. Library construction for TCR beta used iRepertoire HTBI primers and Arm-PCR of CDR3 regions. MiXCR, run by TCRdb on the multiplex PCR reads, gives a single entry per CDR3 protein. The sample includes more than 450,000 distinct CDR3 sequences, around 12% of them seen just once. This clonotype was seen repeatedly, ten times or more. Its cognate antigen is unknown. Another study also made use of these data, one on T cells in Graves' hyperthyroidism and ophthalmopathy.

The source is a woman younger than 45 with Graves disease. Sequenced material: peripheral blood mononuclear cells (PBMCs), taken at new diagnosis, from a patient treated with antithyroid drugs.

CDR3 in DNA: TGTGCCAGCAAAACAGTCTACTCCTACGAGCAGTACTTC. This gives the protein CASKTVYSYEQYF. J is TRBJ2-7 and V is TRBV28; D is undetermined. In germline, CDR1 is MDHEN, CDR2 SYDVKM. Trimming took off 7 bases at V and 0 bases at J, with 10 bases between the two ends. The CDR3 consists of 13 residues.